This T cell receptor beta chain emerged from a study of response to subunit inactivated influenza vaccine. General study results and limits: With each seasonal influenza vaccination, the authors suggested, few new T cells are recruited.

In TCRdb, the RT-PCR reads were re-called with MiXCR into one record per CDR3 protein. This table has more than 700,000 distinct CDR3 sequences, around 21% appearing once. This clonotype was counted only a few times. No antigen is known for it. Germline V gene sequence: CDR1 SGHAT, CDR2 FQDESV (reference sequence). Trimming removed 4 bases from V and 3 bases from J; junction bases left unmatched: 9. The CDR3 covers 18 residues. The chain joins TRBV11-1 to TRBJ2-3, with TRBD2 matching 14 bases. The sequence derives from a man over 45 who received an inactivated influenza vaccine. The source was PBMCs from blood, collected around 5 days after vaccination. DNA for the CDR3: TGTGCCAGCAGCTCGCGACTAGCGGGGGGGCCTGTTACAGATACGCAGTATTTT. Translation: CASSSRLAGGPVTDTQYF.